These 7 T cell receptor beta chains were sequenced from one sample in a study of blood T cell repertoires in COVID-19. Profiled with immunoSEQ multiplex PCR; TCRdb holds only in-frame clones, not every one. The table has about 97,000 clones, 75% to 95% seen once. The sample was peripheral blood. These TCRs come from a man aged 18 to 30 with acute or convalescent COVID-19.

This chain links TRBV6-5 with TRBJ1-1; 8 nucleotides agree with TRBD1. The CDR3 loop spans 14 amino acids. The trim removed 6 bases at V and 1 base at J, leaving 4 bases unmatched. From germline, CDR1 is MNHEY and CDR2 SVGAGI. CDR3: CASRGTGENTEAFF. The CDR3 region has the DNA TGTGCCAGCAGGGGGACAGGAGAGAACACTGAAGCTTTCTTT.

The genes are TRBV12-3 or TRBV12-4 and TRBJ1-1; D is unresolved. The CDR3 runs to 11 residues. Trimming cost V 2 bases and J 6 bases, with 4 bases left between them. This CDR3 is CASSLRSEAFF. CDR3 DNA sequence: TGTGCCAGCAGTTTACGGTCTGAAGCTTTCTTT.

The chain combines TRBV29-1 with TRBJ1-2; weak D call: TRBD1 (5 bases). Germline CDR1 and CDR2: SQVTM and ANQGSEA. Trimming took off 0 bases at V and 4 bases at J, with 24 bases between the two ends. The CDR3 has 18 amino acids. CDR3 loop: CSVEDWGWRGSVSYGYTF. In nucleotides, the CDR3 is TGCAGCGTTGAAGACTGGGGGTGGAGGGGATCGGTAAGCTATGGCTACACCTTC.

V is TRBV7-7 and J is TRBJ1-4; TRBD1 matches at 9 bases. The CDR3 sequence is 16 residues long. J lost 8 bases, V lost 4 bases, and 11 bases had no gene match. Germline V lookup: CDR1 SSHAT, CDR2 FNYEAQ (reference sequence). CDR3 protein: CASSWGQGGENEKLFF. Here the CDR3 DNA reads TGTGCCAGCAGCTGGGGACAGGGAGGCGAGAACGAAAAACTGTTTTTT. Full variable domain (remainder filled in from reference TRBV7-7 and TRBJ1-4): GAGVSQSPRYKVTKRGQDVTLRCDPISSHATLYWYQQALGQGPEFLTYFNYEAQPDKSGLPSDRFSAERPEGSISTLTIQRTEQRDSAMYRCASSWGQGGENEKLFFGSGTQLSVL.

The CDR3 reads CASSEAGSYGYTF. The CDR3 nucleotides are TGTGCCAGCAGTGAGGCAGGTAGCTATGGCTACACCTTC. The V call is TRBV6-4, the J call TRBJ1-2; the D is unclear. Germline loops: CDR1 MRHNA, CDR2 SNTAGT. Trimming pared 3 bases from V and 4 bases from J, leaving 9 bases between. This CDR3 has 13 residues.

The chain recombines TRBV18 with TRBJ2-6; D gene unclear. Deletions cut 0 bases from V and 4 bases from J, with 13 bases between. Germline CDR1 and CDR2: KGHSH and LQKENI. CDR3 size: 17 residues. DNA of the CDR3: TGTGCCAGCTCACCACCTTTGTCCCTAGTGGGGGCCAACGTCCTGACTTTC. This sequence encodes CASSPPLSLVGANVLTF.

The chain has TRBV28 and TRBJ1-5; TRBD1 agrees at 7 bases. Trimming took 5 bases from V and 2 from J; bases not matched to a gene: 6. The length of the CDR3 is 15 residues. Looked up from germline, CDR1 is MDHEN and CDR2 is SYDVKM. The CDR3 loop reads CASSPTGEGNQPQHF. The CDR3 DNA sequence: TGTGCCAGCAGTCCTACAGGGGAAGGCAATCAGCCCCAGCATTTT.